These T cell receptor beta chains were read from a single sample in a study of blood T cells in healthy people across ages. TCRdb re-analysed the 5' RACE reads in MiXCR, keeping a single row per CDR3 protein. The data contain about 1.6 million distinct CDR3 sequences, roughly a third of them singletons. Material: blood. The receptor source for this set is a woman aged 30 to 39 in good health. CDR3s include the opening cysteine and the closing phenylalanine or tryptophan. The D gene is left open where the match is weak. The size of a clone is reported for some rows only, either as once, few or many, or as a class for expanded clones.

CDR3 length	J gene	clone size	V gene	D gene	CDR3 protein	CDR3 DNA
14	TRBJ2-7	.	TRBV5-1	.	CASSSYRTSYEQYF	TGCGCCAGCAGCAGCTACAGGACCTCCTACGAGCAGTACTTC
14	TRBJ2-3	.	TRBV2	.	CASSVRGIEDMQYF	TGTGCCAGCAGTGTAAGGGGTATTGAGGATATGCAGTATTTT
15	TRBJ1-1	few	TRBV5-1	.	CASSGLESSNTEAFF	TGCGCCAGCAGCGGGTTGGAGTCGTCGAACACTGAAGCTTTCTTT
14	TRBJ1-5	.	TRBV20-1	.	CSAIPRANNQPQHF	TGCAGTGCTATCCCCAGGGCGAACAATCAGCCCCAGCATTTT
13	TRBJ2-1	.	TRBV11-2	.	CGSSLGTYNEQFF	TGTGGCAGCAGCTTAGGGACGTACAATGAGCAGTTCTTC
17	TRBJ2-1	.	TRBV6-2/TRBV6-3	TRBD2	CASSRQAGGTGYNEQFF	TGTGCCAGCAGCCGACAAGCGGGAGGGACGGGGTACAATGAGCAGTTCTTC
12	TRBJ2-3	.	TRBV29-1	TRBD1	CSGTGGIDTQYF	TGCAGCGGGACAGGGGGCATAGATACGCAGTATTTT
14	TRBJ1-5	.	TRBV20-1	.	CSARAGGSNQPQHF	TGCAGTGCTAGAGCCGGTGGAAGCAATCAGCCCCAGCATTTT
16	TRBJ2-3	.	TRBV3-1	TRBD2	CASSQDVGSGADTQYF	TGTGCCAGCAGCCAAGATGTAGGTAGCGGGGCAGATACGCAGTATTTT
19	TRBJ2-1	few	TRBV20-1	.	CSARSSGGGGVFSYNEQFF	TGCAGTGCAAGGTCTTCGGGCGGGGGCGGGGTATTCTCCTACAATGAGCAGTTCTTC
17	TRBJ2-3	.	TRBV24-1	TRBD2	CATSDPGLAGITDTQYF	TGTGCCACCAGTGACCCGGGACTAGCGGGGATCACAGATACGCAGTATTTT
16	TRBJ2-5	.	TRBV19	TRBD2	CASSIDGAGIGETQYF	TGTGCCAGTAGTATAGATGGAGCGGGAATAGGGGAGACCCAGTACTTC
15	TRBJ2-6	many	TRBV5-1	.	CASSLEVSGANVLTF	TGCGCCAGCAGCTTGGAAGTTTCTGGGGCCAACGTCCTGACTTTC
13	TRBJ2-5	.	TRBV9	.	CASSVAQGETQYF	TGTGCCAGCAGCGTAGCTCAGGGAGAGACCCAGTACTTC
16	TRBJ1-1	.	TRBV11-3	TRBD1	CASSLGTGAGNTEAFF	TGTGCCAGCAGCTTAGGCACAGGGGCGGGGAACACTGAAGCTTTCTTT
13	TRBJ1-1	.	TRBV6-5	.	CASSWGPYTEAFF	TGTGCCAGCAGTTGGGGGCCCTATACTGAAGCTTTCTTT
13	TRBJ1-1	.	TRBV7-8	TRBD1	CASSPRQGLEAFF	TGTGCCAGCAGCCCAAGACAGGGCCTTGAAGCTTTCTTT
14	TRBJ2-5	.	TRBV7-3	.	CASGPAGGGETQYF	TGTGCCAGCGGTCCCGCAGGGGGGGGGGAGACCCAGTACTTC
16	TRBJ1-2	.	TRBV10-3	TRBD1	CAISEGQGAGVYGYTF	TGTGCCATCAGTGAGGGACAGGGGGCAGGGGTCTATGGCTACACCTTC
16	TRBJ2-1	many	TRBV7-9	TRBD2	CASSLETSGSFGEQFF	TGTGCCAGCAGCTTAGAGACTAGCGGGAGTTTCGGTGAGCAGTTCTTC
15	TRBJ2-1	.	TRBV4-1	TRBD2	CASSLRTSERDEQFF	TGCGCCAGCAGCCTCCGGACTAGCGAGAGAGATGAGCAGTTCTTC
15	TRBJ2-5	many	TRBV29-1	TRBD1	CSVGARDRGEKTQYF	TGCAGCGTTGGAGCTCGGGACAGGGGCGAGAAGACCCAGTACTTC
14	TRBJ1-3	.	TRBV10-3	.	CATGPGGSGNTIYF	TGTGCCACTGGGCCGGGAGGCTCTGGAAACACCATATATTTT
13	TRBJ2-7	.	TRBV3-1	.	CASSQARAGEQYF	TGTGCCAGCAGCCAAGCCAGGGCGGGCGAGCAGTACTTC
14	TRBJ2-1	.	TRBV7-9	TRBD2	CASSVTSGRAAQFF	TGTGCCAGCAGCGTGACTAGCGGGAGGGCCGCACAGTTCTTC
12	TRBJ2-5	.	TRBV20-1	TRBD1	CSASGQVETQYF	TGCAGTGCTAGTGGACAGGTAGAGACCCAGTACTTC
14	TRBJ2-1	.	TRBV25-1	.	CASTKRDFDDEQFF	TGTGCCAGCACTAAACGGGATTTTGACGATGAGCAGTTCTTC
14	TRBJ2-5	.	TRBV5-1	.	CASSLSFKGETQYF	TGCGCCAGCAGCTTGTCATTCAAGGGAGAGACCCAGTACTTC
16	TRBJ2-1	.	TRBV20-1	TRBD2	CSARDARTSGIYEQFF	TGCAGTGCTAGAGATGCAAGGACTAGCGGGATCTATGAGCAGTTCTTC
14	TRBJ1-1	.	TRBV6-6	.	CASKGMGGHTEAFF	TGTGCCAGCAAAGGGATGGGAGGCCACACTGAAGCTTTCTTT
15	TRBJ1-5	few	TRBV12-3/TRBV12-4	.	CASSLTSPSNQPQHF	TGTGCCAGCAGTTTAACGTCCCCTAGCAATCAGCCCCAGCATTTT
11	TRBJ1-3	few	TRBV20-1	.	CSARDQGETYF	TGCAGTGCTAGAGATCAGGGCGAGACATATTTT
16	TRBJ2-5	.	TRBV7-2	.	CASSLADGGRRETQYF	TGTGCCAGCAGCTTAGCGGACGGGGGGCGCAGGGAGACCCAGTACTTC
15	TRBJ2-4	.	TRBV20-1	.	CSAEQARGAKNIQYF	TGCAGTGCCGAGCAGGCCCGCGGAGCCAAAAACATTCAGTACTTC
18	TRBJ2-1	few	TRBV2	.	CASSATSSASSSYNEQFF	TGTGCCAGCAGTGCCACGTCGTCCGCGAGTAGCTCCTACAATGAGCAGTTCTTC
15	TRBJ1-2	few	TRBV15	.	CATSRDFAGSNGYTF	TGTGCCACCAGCAGAGATTTTGCAGGTTCTAATGGCTACACCTTC
12	TRBJ1-1	many	TRBV6-6	.	CAVWQGSTEAFF	TGTGCCGTCTGGCAGGGCAGCACTGAAGCTTTCTTT
17	TRBJ2-1	.	TRBV3-1	TRBD2	CASTPIAGGLSYNEQFF	TGTGCCAGCACCCCTATAGCGGGGGGCCTGTCCTACAATGAGCAGTTCTTC
16	TRBJ2-1	few	TRBV5-1	TRBD2	CASTMSVGGSYNEQFF	TGCGCCAGCACCATGTCGGTCGGCGGGAGTTACAATGAGCAGTTCTTC
16	TRBJ2-5	many	TRBV12-3/TRBV12-4	TRBD2	CASSSWTSGFQETQYF	TGTGCCAGCAGTTCCTGGACTAGCGGGTTCCAAGAGACCCAGTACTTC
14	TRBJ2-5	few	TRBV10-3	TRBD2	CAIGLAGGGETQYF	TGTGCCATCGGGCTAGCGGGAGGGGGTGAGACCCAGTACTTC
15	TRBJ2-3	.	TRBV20-1	TRBD1	CSASQGTGSADTQYF	TGCAGTGCTAGTCAGGGGACAGGGAGTGCAGATACGCAGTATTTT
17	TRBJ2-7	.	TRBV4-1	.	CASSQSRLTRAFHEQYF	TGCGCCAGCAGCCAATCAAGGTTGACTAGGGCTTTCCACGAGCAGTACTTC
17	TRBJ2-7	once	TRBV28	TRBD2	CASSFGGPGLNSYEQYF	TGTGCCAGCAGTTTTGGGGGACCGGGACTAAACTCCTACGAGCAGTACTTC
11	TRBJ2-1	few	TRBV2	.	CASSERKGQFF	TGTGCCAGCAGTGAAAGGAAAGGGCAGTTCTTC
16	TRBJ2-5	.	TRBV20-1	TRBD2	CSAKLLRGGGEETQDF	TGCAGTGCTAAACTCCTCCGGGGGGGCGGGGAAGAGACCCAGGACTTC
19	TRBJ2-1	.	TRBV9	TRBD1	CASSVRSRLDRGKYNEQFF	TGTGCCAGCAGCGTAAGGTCTCGCTTGGACAGGGGGAAGTACAATGAGCAGTTCTTC
14	TRBJ2-7	.	TRBV20-1	TRBD1	CSARSVGQTYEQYF	TGCAGTGCTAGATCGGTGGGACAGACCTACGAGCAGTACTTC
18	TRBJ1-1	.	TRBV12-5	TRBD1	CASGATPDGTVMNTEAFF	TGTGCTAGTGGTGCCACCCCTGACGGGACAGTCATGAACACTGAAGCTTTCTTT
13	TRBJ1-2	.	TRBV5-1	.	CASEEGTWYGYTF	TGCGCCAGCGAAGAGGGGACTTGGTATGGCTACACCTTC
16	TRBJ1-1	few	TRBV20-1	.	CSVSEKGPKMNTEAFF	TGCAGTGTATCGGAGAAGGGGCCAAAGATGAACACTGAAGCTTTCTTT
14	TRBJ2-5	.	TRBV5-1	.	CASSLLSGGETQYF	TGCGCCAGCAGCTTGCTGAGCGGAGGAGAGACCCAGTACTTC
14	TRBJ2-7	many	TRBV5-1	TRBD1	CASSTGQGSYEQYF	TGTGCCAGCAGTACCGGACAGGGATCCTACGAGCAGTACTTC
17	TRBJ2-6	.	TRBV7-9	TRBD1	CASNPGQENSGANVLTF	TGTGCCAGCAACCCAGGACAGGAGAACTCTGGGGCCAACGTCCTGACTTTC